This T cell receptor (beta chain) was profiled in a study of OX40 agonist ivuxolimab in advanced cancers. In terms of the full investigation: The costimulatory receptor OX40 (CD134) was targeted by ivuxolimab, a fully human IgG2 agonistic monoclonal antibody. Peripheral TCRbeta sequencing was intended to test whether TCR sequence diversity was altered and clonal T-cell expansion was caused by ivuxolimab. Partial responses occurred in three dose-escalation patients, of whom one had hepatocellular carcinoma and two had cutaneous melanoma. The dose-escalation cohort was about 86% male with a mean age of approximately 60 years, ranging from roughly 20 to 80. Of the roughly 50 dose-escalation patients, hepatocellular carcinoma was present in about 20, melanoma in roughly 15, renal cell carcinoma in 9 and head and neck cancer in 9. The paper describes the monotherapy dose-escalation part (N ≈ 52 patients) of the phase I trial of ivuxolimab. Prior anti-PD-1, anti-PD-L1 or anti-CTLA-4 therapy was permitted, and approximately 42% of dose-escalation patients had received checkpoint inhibitors. Intravenous ivuxolimab was administered to patients every 2 weeks at six dose levels: 0.01, 0.1, 0.3, 1.5, 3 and 10 mg/kg. Summary of the overall study and its limitations: In the 0.1-3.0 mg/kg groups, partial responders were among the patients with the lowest normalized peripheral clonal expansion, particularly in CD8+ T cells. At doses of 0.1 to 3.0 mg/kg, clonal expansion of both CD4+ and CD8+ blood T cells was observed from baseline to week 6. After ivuxolimab, CD8+ T cells had more expanded clones than CD4+ T cells on average. The antigen specificity of the clonally expanded peripheral T cells was not determined. Low levels of normalized T-cell clonal expansion were also shown by some nonresponding patients.

The CDR3 contains 15 residues, cysteine and phenylalanine counted. The retained sequence is limited to the CDR3, 45 bases, with the frame set at the first base. CDR1 LNHDA and CDR2 SQIVND were looked up in the germline V gene (reference sequence). Genomic DNA was extracted from sorted cells for sequencing of the TCRbeta CDR3 region. The immunoSEQ Assay was used to sequence the TCRbeta CDR3 regions. This immuneACCESS table, as held by TCRdb, lists in-frame sequences with V and J called but not all clones. Of the missing ones, under half trace to an unresolved V gene in checked studies; the others have no known cause. In this sample the table shows about 100,000 clones, 70% to 85% of which occur a single time. 4.5% to 5.5% of the sample comes from the top ten. The trial excluded patients who had a history of autoimmune disease or who were on systemic immunosuppression. Peripheral blood for TCR sequencing was collected from all dose cohorts at baseline, on cycle 4 day 1, and on cycle 7 day 1. The samples were taken from a phase I, first-in-human, multicenter, open-label dose-escalation trial of ivuxolimab. Adults with locally advanced or metastatic melanoma, renal cell carcinoma, hepatocellular carcinoma or head and neck squamous cell carcinoma were enrolled in the trial. Before TCR sequencing, CD4+ and CD8+ T cells were separately sorted from peripheral blood.

Details on this clone: There is no known antigen for this receptor. Per-base quality was not reported, and no clone a single base away is much larger than it.

The sample was CD4+ or CD8+ T cells sorted from blood, taken in a trial of the OX40 agonist ivuxolimab. The V and J genes are TRBV19 and TRBJ2-5; 7 of the junction bases match TRBD2. TRBJ2-7 matches the DNA end more closely, so the J call is doubtful. The sequence was collected from an adult with an advanced solid tumor such as melanoma, head and neck, liver or kidney cancer. The nucleotides read TGTGCCAGTAGTGGGGTGAAGCGGGGTTCCTACGAGCAGTACTTC. The resulting protein is CASSGVKRGSYEQYF.